The 2 T cell receptor beta chains listed next were all sequenced from one sample in a study of shared T cell receptors in the human thymus. TCRdb's table, derived via immunoSEQ multiplex PCR, lists solely in-frame clones and lacks some. The sample yields hundreds of thousands of clones, roughly 90% seen once. This sample was shared with a second study, whose subject was human thymus T cells.

Sequencing was carried out using thymocytes. The receptors originated from a boy younger than two with a congenital heart defect.

The J gene is TRBJ2-7, the V gene TRBV10-3; 10 bases are shared with TRBD1. The V gene's germline CDR1 is ENHRY and CDR2 SYGVKD. The junction had 29 bases not matched to a gene; V was cut back by 3 bases and J by 6 bases. The CDR3 is 22 residues long. The CDR3 reads CAISDNKTVRQGARPHGCEQYF. The CDR3, as DNA: TGTGCCATCAGTGACAACAAGACCGTTCGACAGGGGGCGCGACCCCACGGGTGCGAGCAGTACTTC.

The rearrangement uses TRBV15 and TRBJ2-1, with D tentatively TRBD2 (7 bases). The germline CDR1 and CDR2 sequences are LNHNV and YYDKDF (reference sequence). The CDR3 is 16 amino acids. Between the trimmed V and J ends, which lost 1 base and 4 bases, there was a span of 14 bases. CDR3 coding DNA: TGTGCCACCAGCAGAGGGGGGGGCATCTATTACAATGAGCAGTTCTTC. Translating gives CATSRGGGIYYNEQFF. Full variable domain (outside the CDR3, taken from reference TRBV15 and TRBJ2-1): DAMVIQNPRYQVTQFGKPVTLSCSQTLNHNVMYWYQQKSSQAPKLLFHYYDKDFNNEADTPDNFQSRRPNTSFCFLDIRSPGLGDTAMYLCATSRGGGIYYNEQFFGPGTRLTVL.